This T cell receptor beta chain is from a study of blood T cells in healthy people across ages. Study conclusions and caveats: Diversity estimates drawn from one million T cells were deemed underestimates. Unknown donor CMV status possibly confounded expanded clonotype changes. As naive T cell percentage varied, TCR beta diversity correlated strongly with it.

The CDR3 length is 15 residues. Germline CDR1 reads SQVTM; CDR2 reads ANQGSEA. V was shortened by 2 bases and J by 3 bases, with 16 bases between the two germline ends. As concerns this clonotype: The antigen is unknown.

Using a J-beta primer mix together with a sample-barcoded 5' primer, a second PCR was run for about 7 to 12 cycles. MiXCR was run by TCRdb on the 5' RACE reads, yielding one entry per CDR3 protein. The profile shows about 620,000 distinct CDR3 sequences, under 25% of them singletons. Sequenced sample: blood. This sequence joins TRBV29-1 and TRBJ2-5; D possibly corresponds to TRBD2 (6 bases). This clonotype originated in a man between 65 and 79 years old in good health. CDR3 amino acids: CSVERKGGGEETQYF. The CDR3 bases are TGCAGCGTTGAACGAAAGGGAGGCGGGGAAGAGACCCAGTACTTC.